The source of this T cell receptor beta chain is a study of T cells in Graves' hyperthyroidism and ophthalmopathy. CDR1 is SNHLY, CDR2 FYNNEI, per germline. The CDR3 runs to 10 residues. V gave up 8 bases and J gave up 9 bases, with 8 bases separating them. Amplification of TCR beta CDR3 regions was performed using RNA transcripts as template. First-round RT-PCR of the TCR CDR3 relied on the HTBI primer set. TCRdb reprocessed the multiplex PCR reads via MiXCR and lists one record per CDR3 protein. The table shows about 740,000 distinct CDR3 sequences, with approximately 14% occurring only once. The table lists this clonotype with many counts.

The sample comprised blood. This TCR was sampled from a woman aged 18-29 years with Graves' hyperthyroidism. The V and J genes are TRBV2 and TRBJ2-1; D uncertain. The CDR3 coding sequence is TGTGCCAGCCTTGTGGGTGAGCAGTTCTTC. Amino acids: CASLVGEQFF.